The present T cell receptor (beta chain) was sequenced within a study of control samples from healthy donors and cancer patients. Data came from immunoSEQ multiplex PCR; TCRdb stores just in-frame clones and leaves some out. This table has tens of thousands of clones, roughly 78% appearing once. This CDR3 has 16 residues. The V gene end was trimmed by 5 bases and the J gene end by 2 bases; junction bases not matched to a gene: 5. Germline lookup yields CDR1 LGHNA and CDR2 YNFKEQ. The rearrangement links TRBV4-2 to TRBJ2-3, with 12 bases lining up with TRBD2. This TCR was sampled from a man in his 60s with head and neck cancer. Material: PBMCs. CDR3 in amino acids: CASSARTSGDTDTQYF. The DNA of the CDR3 is TGTGCCAGCAGCGCCCGGACTAGCGGGGACACAGATACGCAGTATTTT.